The 20 T cell receptor beta chains presented below share a single source sample, sequenced in a study of PD-1 blockade in classical Hodgkin lymphoma. The repertoire was sequenced with immunoSEQ multiplex PCR; TCRdb's copy has only in-frame clones and lacks some. Counted here are about 45,000 clones, approximately 70% occurring once; the ten biggest clones make up 2.5% to 3%. Relapse was seen in all patients after autologous stem cell transplantation, and brentuximab vedotin exposure was variable. Source: peripheral blood mononuclear cells (PBMCs), taken before the second cycle of nivolumab. The receptors come from a human donor with classical Hodgkin lymphoma.

This clone was seen more than once but under ten times. The chain carries TRBV27 and TRBJ1-2; 7 bases are shared with TRBD1. The CDR3 sequence is 12 residues long. Germline V lookup: CDR1 MNHEY, CDR2 SMNVEV (reference sequence). Trimming removed 7 bases from V and 3 bases from J; junction bases left unmatched: 2. CDR3 protein: CASMDRHYGYTF. In DNA, the CDR3 is TGTGCCAGCATGGACAGGCACTATGGCTACACCTTC.

In this sample, this clone turned up many times. The chain has TRBV19 and TRBJ2-7; 7 nucleotides agree with TRBD1. There are 21 residues in the CDR3. J gave up 3 bases and V 0 bases, and 23 bases lay outside the gene matches. CDR1 is LNHDA, CDR2 SQIVND, per germline (reference sequence). CDR3 in DNA: TGTGCCAGTAGTATAGATTTGTGGTTGGACCAGAAGGACAGGATTGACTACGAGCAGTACTTC. Protein product: CASSIDLWLDQKDRIDYEQYF.

The chain employs TRBV30 and TRBJ1-1, with 7 bases aligning to TRBD1. Per germline, CDR1 GTSNPN and CDR2 SVGIG (reference sequence). Trimming at V came to 1 base and at J to 5 bases, leaving 16 bases not matched to a gene. This CDR3 is 17 amino acids long. The CDR3 DNA reads as TGTGCCTGGAGTGCGGTGCGAGGACAGGCGGGGATTACTGAAGCTTTCTTT. Residues: CAWSAVRGQAGITEAFF.

V is TRBV10-1 and J is TRBJ2-2; D is undetermined. The CDR3 contains 13 residues. Germline V gives CDR1 WNHNN, CDR2 SYGVQD (reference sequence). The germline V and J ends were trimmed by 6 bases and 7 bases, with 12 bases remaining between them. CDR3 residues: CASRPLRDGELFF. CDR3 nucleotides: TGCGCCAGCAGACCCCTTAGGGACGGGGAGCTGTTTTTT.

The chain combines TRBV28 with TRBJ2-7; D remains ambiguous. The CDR3 length is 12 residues. V shed 3 bases and J shed 9 bases, with 12 bases lying between them. Germline CDR1 reads MDHEN; CDR2 reads SYDVKM. CDR3 sequence (DNA): TGTGCCAGCAGTTTCCCCGAGTCCGGGCAGTACTTC. Translation: CASSFPESGQYF.

The CDR3 coding sequence is TGTGCCAGCTCACCGGGGGACAGCAGAAACACCATATATTTT. Protein: CASSPGDSRNTIYF. This chain connects TRBV18 to TRBJ1-3; 7 positions match TRBD1. The germline CDR1 and CDR2 sequences are KGHSH and LQKENI. There are 14 residues in the CDR3. J was trimmed by 5 bases and V by 3 bases; bases with no gene match: 4. The full variable domain, in which reference TRBV18 and TRBJ1-3 provide the parts outside the CDR3, is NAGVMQNPRHLVRRRGQEARLRCSPMKGHSHVYWYRQLPEEGLKFMVYLQKENIIDESGMPKERFSAEFPKEGPSILRIQQVVRGDSAAYFCASSPGDSRNTIYFGEGSWLTVV.

This chain joins TRBV5-1 and TRBJ2-1, with a possible D match to TRBD1 (5 bases). The CDR3 is made up of 15 amino acids. V lost 4 bases to trimming and J lost 0 bases, with 11 bases between them. CDR1 is SGHRS and CDR2 is YFSETQ in the germline V gene. The CDR3 loop reads CASSPDSNSYNEQFF. CDR3 coding DNA: TGCGCCAGCAGCCCAGACAGCAACTCCTACAATGAGCAGTTCTTC.

The DNA for the CDR3 is TGTGCCAGTAGTATAGTGGCGGGAGGGCTCAATGAGCAGTTCTTC. It codes for CASSIVAGGLNEQFF. The chain joins TRBV19 to TRBJ2-1, with 9 bases lining up with TRBD2. The CDR3 runs 15 residues. J gave up 6 bases and V 1 base, and 4 bases lay outside the gene matches. The germline V gene has CDR1 LNHDA and CDR2 SQIVND (reference sequence).

The rearrangement links TRBV7-8 to TRBJ1-2; no clear D gene. The germline V gene has CDR1 SGHVS and CDR2 FQNEAQ. V was pared by 1 base and J by 1 base, with 16 bases between. The CDR3 covers 17 residues. CDR3 DNA: TGTGCCAGCAGCTTAGTGGTCCTGGCGACCATTAACTATGGCTACACCTTC. This encodes CASSLVVLATINYGYTF.

CDR3 residues: CASSLGQFNQPQHF. CDR3 nucleotides: TGTGCCAGCAGCTTGGGACAGTTCAATCAGCCCCAGCATTTT. The chain uses TRBV5-8 and TRBJ1-5; D may be TRBD1 (5 bases). The CDR3 runs to 14 residues. V was pared by 0 bases and J by 3 bases, with 7 bases between. The germline V gene has CDR1 SGHTS and CDR2 YDEGEE.

This clone was seen a handful of times. V gene TRBV27 combines with J gene TRBJ2-1; 7 bases agree with TRBD2. The CDR3 contains 14 residues. Germline-derived CDR1 and CDR2 are MNHEY and SMNVEV (reference sequence). V shed 1 base, J shed 8 bases, and the junction held 5 bases outside the gene matches. CDR3 nucleotide sequence: TGTGCCAGCAGTTTATACTGGGGAGGGCATGAGCAGTTCTTC. It yields the protein CASSLYWGGHEQFF.

This clone was seen only once. V usage is TRBV9 and J usage is TRBJ2-3; D possibly corresponds to TRBD1 (5 bases). With 1 base removed from V and 6 bases from J, the gap between germline ends came to 24 bases. Germline CDR1 is SGDLS and CDR2 is YYNGEE. The CDR3 spans 18 residues. The CDR3 protein is CASSVNPQVGLGHDTQYF. The CDR3 DNA follows: TGTGCCAGCAGCGTAAACCCCCAAGTGGGCCTGGGGCACGATACGCAGTATTTT. The variable domain in full, with the rest retrieved from reference TRBV9 and TRBJ2-3, is DSGVTQTPKHLITATGQRVTLRCSPRSGDLSVYWYQQSLDQGLQFLIQYYNGEERAKGNILERFSAQQFPDLHSELNLSSLELGDSALYFCASSVNPQVGLGHDTQYFGPGTRLTVL.

The V call is TRBV7-8, the J call TRBJ2-7, with 7 bases matching TRBD2. The CDR3 spans 14 residues. From germline, CDR1 is SGHVS and CDR2 FQNEAQ. J lost 3 bases, V lost 5 bases, and 7 bases had no gene match. The CDR3 nucleotides are TGTGCCAGCAGCCGGACTAGAGATCACTACGAGCAGTACTTC. Its translation: CASSRTRDHYEQYF.

The chain uses TRBV28 and TRBJ2-3; D not resolved. This CDR3 has 16 amino acids. Germline CDR1 and CDR2: MDHEN and SYDVKM. Trimming removed 5 bases from V and 3 bases from J, with 18 bases in between. The CDR3 sequence: CASSLPRRVPTDTQYF. CDR3 nucleotide sequence: TGTGCCAGCAGTCTTCCCCGGCGTGTACCAACAGATACGCAGTATTTT.

J is TRBJ2-3 and V is TRBV14; the D is unclear. V dropped 0 bases and J dropped 1 base, with 14 bases sitting between them. The CDR3 contains 17 residues. Germline V lookup: CDR1 SGHDN, CDR2 FVKESK. The CDR3 DNA is TGTGCCAGCAGCCAAGAAGTGATGACGTGGGGCACAGATACGCAGTATTTT. Translated, it gives CASSQEVMTWGTDTQYF.

This clone turned up a few times. This sequence joins TRBV29-1 and TRBJ1-1; 7 bases map to TRBD1. J was trimmed by 8 bases and V by 4 bases; bases with no gene match: 7. The CDR3 is 12 residues long. Germline V gene sequence: CDR1 SQVTM, CDR2 ANQGSEA. The CDR3 DNA reads TGCAGCGTTGGGGGGACAGCGAAAGAAGCTTTCTTT. Residues: CSVGGTAKEAFF.

This clone has only a few counts. V and J are TRBV7-3 and TRBJ2-1; 10 bases agree with TRBD2. This CDR3 has 15 amino acids. Germline values: CDR1 SGHTA, CDR2 FQGTGA. V lost 5 bases, J lost 8 bases, and 9 bases stayed unmatched. The CDR3 sequence is CASSIGTSESDEQFF. The DNA of the CDR3 is TGTGCCAGCAGCATAGGGACTAGCGAGTCGGATGAGCAGTTCTTC.

The chain joins TRBV27 to TRBJ2-1, with D uncertain. CDR3 length equals 15 residues. Trimming cost V 6 bases and J 5 bases, with 17 bases left between them. Germline CDR1 is MNHEY and CDR2 is SMNVEV (reference sequence). For the CDR3, the DNA is TGTGCCAGCAGCAAAATAGATGGCAGCGACAATGAGCAGTTCTTC. It is translated as CASSKIDGSDNEQFF.

The rearrangement uses TRBV29-1 and TRBJ2-1, with 7 bases fitting TRBD1. V lost 3 bases and J lost 5; bases outside the gene matches: 1. Germline V gene sequence: CDR1 SQVTM, CDR2 ANQGSEA. This CDR3 comprises 12 residues. The DNA of the CDR3 is TGCAGCGTTGACAGGGGGAACAATGAGCAGTTCTTC. Amino acid sequence: CSVDRGNNEQFF.

This clone was seen more than once but under ten times. The rearrangement joins TRBV2 to TRBJ2-7; TRBD1 matches at 9 bases. The CDR3 length is 15 residues. Looked up from germline, CDR1 is SNHLY and CDR2 is FYNNEI. V gave up 6 bases and J gave up 3 bases; unmatched junction bases: 9. The CDR3 DNA is TGTGCCAGCAGGGAATCCGGGACAGGGAACTACGAGCAGTACTTC. Translation: CASRESGTGNYEQYF.